A selection of T cell receptor beta chains follows, all from one sample in a study of CD8+CD57+ T cells in acquired aplastic anemia. One entry per CDR3 protein, called by TCRdb with MiXCR from the reads. The repertoire holds 150,000 or so distinct CDR3 sequences, 52% seen once, with about an eighth in the top ten. Material for sequencing was sorted CD4+, CD8+, or CD8+CD57+ T cells (not recorded which) from PBMCs. These receptors came from a human donor with aplastic anemia. CDR3s include the opening cysteine and the closing phenylalanine or tryptophan. Each record gives: D gene, V gene, clone size, J gene, CDR3 protein, CDR3 DNA. A D gene is named only where the DNA matches it firmly. The size field is filled for only some rows; it gives once, few, many or a size class.

d_call: TRBD2; v_call: TRBV12-3/TRBV12-4; clone_size: many; j_call: TRBJ2-7; cdr3_aa: CASSFSMGGSYEQYF; cdr3_nt: TGTGCCAGCAGTTTTTCGATGGGAGGGTCCTACGAGCAGTACTTC
d_call: TRBD1; v_call: TRBV27; clone_size: .; j_call: TRBJ2-7; cdr3_aa: CASSLLLTGESEQYF; cdr3_nt: TGTGCCAGCAGTCTCCTTCTGACAGGGGAGTCCGAGCAGTACTTC
d_call: TRBD2; v_call: TRBV7-8; clone_size: .; j_call: TRBJ2-3; cdr3_aa: CASSPRASGSTDTQYF; cdr3_nt: TGTGCCAGCAGCCCGAGGGCTAGCGGGAGCACAGATACGCAGTATTTT
d_call: TRBD1; v_call: TRBV10-3; clone_size: .; j_call: TRBJ1-1; cdr3_aa: CAKGQGHTEAFF; cdr3_nt: TGTGCTAAGGGACAGGGGCACACTGAAGCTTTCTTT
d_call: .; v_call: TRBV12-3/TRBV12-4; clone_size: once; j_call: TRBJ2-5; cdr3_aa: CASSATKETQYF; cdr3_nt: TGTGCCAGCAGTGCCACAAAAGAGACCCAGTACTTC
d_call: TRBD1; v_call: TRBV9; clone_size: .; j_call: TRBJ2-7; cdr3_aa: CASSVGGWDRPSYEQYF; cdr3_nt: TGTGCCAGCAGCGTCGGCGGTTGGGACAGACCCTCCTACGAGCAGTACTTC
d_call: TRBD1; v_call: TRBV10-3; clone_size: .; j_call: TRBJ2-2; cdr3_aa: CAISDKGAAGELFF; cdr3_nt: TGTGCCATCAGTGATAAGGGGGCAGCCGGGGAGCTGTTTTTT
d_call: .; v_call: TRBV5-1; clone_size: many; j_call: TRBJ2-7; cdr3_aa: CASSLDRDFRYEQYF; cdr3_nt: TGCGCCAGCAGCTTGGACCGGGACTTCCGCTACGAGCAGTACTTC
d_call: .; v_call: TRBV10-3; clone_size: .; j_call: TRBJ1-2; cdr3_aa: CAIKGDSDYGYTF; cdr3_nt: TGTGCCATCAAAGGAGACAGCGACTATGGCTACACCTTC
d_call: TRBD2; v_call: TRBV12-3/TRBV12-4; clone_size: few; j_call: TRBJ2-5; cdr3_aa: CASRGGGFGGPGETQYF; cdr3_nt: TGTGCCAGCAGGGGGGGGGGGTTTGGAGGTCCCGGAGAGACCCAGTACTTC
d_call: .; v_call: TRBV7-3; clone_size: few; j_call: TRBJ2-3; cdr3_aa: CASSLGISTDTQYF; cdr3_nt: TGTGCCAGCAGCTTAGGTATCAGCACAGATACGCAGTATTTT
d_call: .; v_call: TRBV10-3; clone_size: .; j_call: TRBJ1-6; cdr3_aa: CASSYSPVGPLHF; cdr3_nt: TGTGCCAGCAGTTACTCCCCGGTGGGGCCCCTCCACTTT
d_call: .; v_call: TRBV19; clone_size: .; j_call: TRBJ2-3; cdr3_aa: CASSPGSDTQYF; cdr3_nt: TGTGCCAGTAGTCCAGGGTCAGATACGCAGTATTTT
d_call: TRBD1; v_call: TRBV12-3/TRBV12-4; clone_size: .; j_call: TRBJ1-4; cdr3_aa: CASSRPTGPNEKLFF; cdr3_nt: TGTGCCAGCAGCCGGCCGACAGGGCCTAATGAAAAACTGTTTTTT
d_call: TRBD1; v_call: TRBV29-1; clone_size: .; j_call: TRBJ1-1; cdr3_aa: CSPRQGEAFF; cdr3_nt: TGCAGCCCAAGACAGGGAGAAGCTTTCTTT
d_call: .; v_call: TRBV5-1; clone_size: .; j_call: TRBJ2-3; cdr3_aa: CASARQLTDTQYF; cdr3_nt: TGCGCCAGCGCCCGACAGCTCACAGATACGCAGTATTTT
d_call: TRBD2; v_call: TRBV10-3; clone_size: .; j_call: TRBJ2-3; cdr3_aa: CAISESGLAGVQTQYF; cdr3_nt: TGTGCCATCAGTGAGTCGGGACTAGCGGGGGTGCAAACGCAGTATTTT
d_call: .; v_call: TRBV25-1; clone_size: .; j_call: TRBJ1-2; cdr3_aa: CASSEYPEMNYGYTF; cdr3_nt: TGTGCCAGCAGTGAATATCCAGAGATGAACTATGGCTACACCTTC
d_call: TRBD2; v_call: TRBV20-1; clone_size: many; j_call: TRBJ2-5; cdr3_aa: CSARCSGGAHGSGETQYF; cdr3_nt: TGCAGTGCTAGGTGTAGCGGGGGGGCCCATGGTTCTGGAGAGACCCAGTACTTC
d_call: .; v_call: TRBV5-6; clone_size: .; j_call: TRBJ1-1; cdr3_aa: CASSLLWDPEAFF; cdr3_nt: TGTGCCAGCAGCTTGTTGTGGGACCCCGAAGCTTTCTTT
d_call: TRBD2; v_call: TRBV4-2; clone_size: many; j_call: TRBJ2-7; cdr3_aa: CASSQSGTSGYEQYF; cdr3_nt: TGTGCCAGCAGCCAATCCGGGACTAGCGGCTACGAGCAGTACTTC
d_call: .; v_call: TRBV5-1; clone_size: many; j_call: TRBJ1-2; cdr3_aa: CASSAYSQTAYGYTF; cdr3_nt: TGCGCCAGCAGCGCTTACTCTCAGACGGCCTATGGCTACACCTTC
d_call: .; v_call: TRBV4-3; clone_size: many; j_call: TRBJ2-3; cdr3_aa: CASSFDPGLTDTQYF; cdr3_nt: TGCGCCAGCAGCTTTGACCCGGGCCTCACAGATACGCAGTATTTT
d_call: TRBD1; v_call: TRBV5-1; clone_size: .; j_call: TRBJ2-7; cdr3_aa: CASSINRGYEQYF; cdr3_nt: TGCGCCAGCAGCATTAACAGGGGTTACGAGCAGTACTTC
d_call: .; v_call: TRBV7-8; clone_size: many; j_call: TRBJ1-2; cdr3_aa: CASIYKPGEVHGYTF; cdr3_nt: TGTGCCAGCATCTATAAACCGGGGGAAGTACATGGCTACACCTTC
d_call: .; v_call: TRBV6-5; clone_size: .; j_call: TRBJ1-1; cdr3_aa: CASSYSGFTEAFF; cdr3_nt: TGTGCCAGCAGTTACTCTGGGTTCACTGAAGCTTTCTTT
d_call: .; v_call: TRBV2; clone_size: .; j_call: TRBJ2-7; cdr3_aa: CASSGHPGGEQYF; cdr3_nt: TGTGCCAGCAGTGGGCACCCCGGTGGGGAGCAGTACTTC
d_call: TRBD2; v_call: TRBV24-1; clone_size: few; j_call: TRBJ2-7; cdr3_aa: CTTSDPGGYHEQYF; cdr3_nt: TGTACCACCAGTGACCCCGGGGGGTATCACGAGCAGTACTTC
d_call: TRBD1; v_call: TRBV29-1; clone_size: many; j_call: TRBJ2-5; cdr3_aa: CSVGGGQGGKTQYF; cdr3_nt: TGCAGCGTTGGCGGGGGACAGGGAGGGAAGACCCAGTACTTC
d_call: TRBD2; v_call: TRBV11-3; clone_size: .; j_call: TRBJ2-7; cdr3_aa: CASSPRTSGDEQYF; cdr3_nt: TGTGCCAGCAGCCCCCGGACTAGCGGGGACGAGCAGTACTTC
d_call: TRBD1; v_call: TRBV29-1; clone_size: many; j_call: TRBJ2-1; cdr3_aa: CSVEDPRQGDNEQFF; cdr3_nt: TGCAGCGTTGAAGATCCGCGACAGGGGGACAATGAGCAGTTCTTC
d_call: TRBD2; v_call: TRBV6-2/TRBV6-3; clone_size: .; j_call: TRBJ2-3; cdr3_aa: CASSGGQNTQYF; cdr3_nt: TGTGCCAGTAGCGGGGGCCAGAATACGCAGTATTTT
d_call: TRBD1; v_call: TRBV11-2; clone_size: many; j_call: TRBJ1-3; cdr3_aa: CASSFRGEGTGNTIYF; cdr3_nt: TGTGCCAGCAGCTTCAGGGGGGAGGGGACTGGAAACACCATATATTTT
d_call: TRBD1; v_call: TRBV6-2/TRBV6-3; clone_size: many; j_call: TRBJ2-1; cdr3_aa: CASSYGQGASEQFF; cdr3_nt: TGTGCCAGCAGTTATGGACAGGGGGCGAGTGAGCAGTTCTTC
d_call: .; v_call: TRBV10-3; clone_size: .; j_call: TRBJ2-5; cdr3_aa: CAISEDEETQYF; cdr3_nt: TGTGCCATCAGTGAAGATGAAGAGACCCAGTACTTC
d_call: .; v_call: TRBV10-3; clone_size: many; j_call: TRBJ2-5; cdr3_aa: CAISGKWPEVMETQYF; cdr3_nt: TGTGCCATCAGTGGAAAATGGCCCGAGGTAATGGAGACCCAGTACTTC
d_call: TRBD1; v_call: TRBV12-3/TRBV12-4; clone_size: many; j_call: TRBJ1-5; cdr3_aa: CASSPGQGERPQHF; cdr3_nt: TGTGCCAGCAGTCCCGGACAGGGGGAACGGCCCCAGCATTTT
d_call: .; v_call: TRBV3-1; clone_size: many; j_call: TRBJ2-7; cdr3_aa: CASSQDTSYEQYF; cdr3_nt: TGTGCCAGCAGTCAAGACACCTCCTACGAGCAGTACTTC
d_call: TRBD2; v_call: TRBV5-6; clone_size: many; j_call: TRBJ2-4; cdr3_aa: CASRESGGLAKNIQYF; cdr3_nt: TGTGCCAGCAGGGAGTCGGGGGGTTTAGCCAAAAACATTCAGTACTTC
d_call: TRBD2; v_call: TRBV24-1; clone_size: few; j_call: TRBJ2-1; cdr3_aa: CATSLSGGVDNEQFF; cdr3_nt: TGTGCCACCAGCCTTAGCGGGGGGGTAGACAATGAGCAGTTCTTC
d_call: TRBD1; v_call: TRBV19; clone_size: many; j_call: TRBJ2-1; cdr3_aa: CASSIPVDREFFTYNEQFF; cdr3_nt: TGTGCCAGTAGTATCCCCGTGGACAGGGAATTCTTTACTTACAATGAGCAGTTCTTC
d_call: .; v_call: TRBV2; clone_size: .; j_call: TRBJ2-5; cdr3_aa: CASNDGFQETQYF; cdr3_nt: TGTGCCAGCAATGACGGGTTCCAAGAGACCCAGTACTTC
d_call: .; v_call: TRBV7-9; clone_size: .; j_call: TRBJ2-1; cdr3_aa: CASSGRGYEQFF; cdr3_nt: TGTGCCAGCAGCGGTAGGGGGTACGAGCAGTTCTTC
d_call: .; v_call: TRBV29-1; clone_size: .; j_call: TRBJ2-7; cdr3_aa: CSESERDRRYEQYF; cdr3_nt: TGCAGTGAAAGTGAGCGGGACAGGCGCTACGAGCAGTACTTC